The 24 T cell receptor beta chains listed next were all sequenced from one sample in a study of blood T cell repertoires in COVID-19. Measured with immunoSEQ multiplex PCR; TCRdb has only the in-frame clones, and not every one. The sample lists about 190,000 clones, roughly 88% seen once, with roughly 9.1% in the top ten. The specimen sequenced was PBMCs or T cells enriched from blood (not recorded which). The receptors stem from a woman aged 25 to 39 who had recovered from COVID-19.

The rearrangement links TRBV6-2 or TRBV6-3 to TRBJ2-1; 8 bases agree with TRBD2. The trim removed 2 bases at V and 6 bases at J, leaving 6 bases unmatched. This CDR3 spans 15 amino acids. CDR1 is MNHEY and CDR2 is SVGEGT in the germline V gene. The CDR3 DNA reads TGTGCCAGCAGTTACCGGGAGGGCCGCGGCAATGAGCAGTTCTTC. Translated: CASSYREGRGNEQFF.

J is TRBJ2-5 and V is TRBV6-2 or TRBV6-3; the D is unclear. The CDR3 contains 16 residues. The germline V and J ends were trimmed by 4 bases and 5 bases, with 20 bases remaining between them. CDR1 is MNHEY, CDR2 SVGEGT, per germline. The CDR3 region is CASSSALGRGVETQYF. The CDR3 DNA sequence: TGTGCCAGCAGTTCTGCACTGGGCCGTGGTGTGGAGACCCAGTACTTC.

V is TRBV9 and J is TRBJ2-3, with no clear D. CDR3 length: 15 amino acids. Germline V CDR1 and CDR2: SGDLS, YYNGEE. V lost 0 bases, J lost 0 bases, and 8 bases lay in between. The CDR3 reads CASSVVAGSTDTQYF. CDR3 DNA: TGTGCCAGCAGCGTAGTGGCAGGCAGCACAGATACGCAGTATTTT.

CDR3 sequence reads: CASSSTPGHQGEAFF. CDR3 DNA sequence: TGCGCCAGCAGCTCAACCCCGGGACATCAAGGAGAAGCTTTCTTT. The chain uses TRBV5-1 and TRBJ1-1; perhaps TRBD1 as D (6 bases). From germline, CDR1 is SGHRS and CDR2 YFSETQ. The CDR3 loop spans 15 amino acids. V gave up 3 bases and J gave up 8 bases, with 20 bases separating them. Full variable domain (remainder filled in from reference TRBV5-1 and TRBJ1-1): KAGVTQTPRYLIKTRGQQVTLSCSPISGHRSVSWYQQTPGQGLQFLFEYFSETQRNKGNFPGRFSGRQFSNSRSEMNVSTLELGDSALYLCASSSTPGHQGEAFFGQGTRLTVV.

The chain is built from TRBV11-1 and TRBJ2-3; D unresolved. The CDR3 runs to 16 residues. Germline assignment: CDR1 SGHAT and CDR2 FQDESV (reference sequence). The V end was cut by 7 bases, the J end by 0 bases, with 17 bases between. The CDR3 nucleotides read TGTGCCAGCACCCTCACGAATGCGGCTAGCACAGATACGCAGTATTTT. This codes for CASTLTNAASTDTQYF.

V is TRBV7-9 and J is TRBJ2-7; 8 nucleotides line up with TRBD2. Germline V gene lookup returns CDR1 SEHNR and CDR2 FQNEAQ (reference sequence). The V and J ends lost 2 bases and 3 bases, in that order; junction bases with no gene match: 6. This CDR3 contains 15 residues. The CDR3 sequence: CASSLTSGGIYEQYF. CDR3 DNA sequence: TGTGCCAGCAGCTTAACTAGCGGAGGAATCTACGAGCAGTACTTC.

V and J are TRBV25-1 and TRBJ1-6; perhaps TRBD1 as D (6 bases). This CDR3 contains 13 residues. Germline V gives CDR1 MGHDK, CDR2 SYGVNS. Trimming left V 5 bases short and J 8 bases short, with 10 bases between. The CDR3 loop reads CASSWGRDSPLHF. For the CDR3, the DNA is TGTGCCAGCAGTTGGGGGCGGGATTCACCCCTCCACTTT.

The rearrangement uses TRBV10-3 and TRBJ2-1; 13 bases are shared with TRBD2. This CDR3 has 15 amino acids. The ends lost 5 bases at V and 7 bases at J; junction bases unmatched: 5. CDR1 is ENHRY and CDR2 is SYGVKD in the germline V gene. As DNA, the CDR3 is TGTGCCATCAGTACACCGGGACTAGCGGGGAATGAGCAGTTCTTC. Translating it yields CAISTPGLAGNEQFF.

J is TRBJ2-7 and V is TRBV3-1 (or the pseudogene TRBV3-2), with 9 bases that match TRBD1. Per the germline V gene, CDR1 is LGHDT and CDR2 is YNNKEL (reference sequence). After removal of 3 bases from V and 7 bases from J, the junction contained 7 bases not matched to a gene. The CDR3 consists of 14 residues. The CDR3 DNA follows: TGTGCCAGCAGCCATGGACAGGGGCTGGGGGAGCAGTACTTC. Its translation is CASSHGQGLGEQYF.

This chain joins TRBV19 and TRBJ2-3; 9 nucleotides agree with TRBD1. The CDR3 has 15 residues. Germline V gene sequence: CDR1 LNHDA, CDR2 SQIVND (reference sequence). Germline trimming cut 6 bases from V and 6 bases from J; bases unmatched to any gene: 10. CDR3: CASRGPGQGWDTQYF. The CDR3 DNA is TGTGCCAGTAGAGGACCGGGACAGGGATGGGATACGCAGTATTTT.

This sequence joins TRBV7-8 and TRBJ1-4; D is unresolved. CDR3 size: 13 residues. V was pared by 10 bases and J by 8 bases, with 17 bases between. The germline CDR1 and CDR2 sequences are SGHVS and FQNEAQ. The CDR3 DNA reads TGTGCCACAAATACCCCGGAGGGCGAAAAACTGTTTTTT. Translated: CATNTPEGEKLFF.

In its sample, this clone was seen a few times. One end of the junction is discordant with germline, which a read error may explain. The V gene is TRBV28, the J gene TRBJ1-5, with 10 bases aligning to TRBD1. In germline, CDR1 is MDHEN, CDR2 SYDVKM. The CDR3 is made up of 15 amino acids. This chain's CDR3 is CASSLWDRGHQPQHF. The CDR3 DNA is TGTGCCAGCAGTCTATGGGACAGGGGCCATCAGCCCCAGCATTTT.

The V call is TRBV21-1, the J call TRBJ1-2; the D call TRBD1 from the table was never checked on the DNA. TRBV21-1 is recorded as a pseudogene. The CDR3 has 18 residues. The CDR3 spells CASSRFRTGQPDLHGYTF. In DNA form, the CDR3 reads TGTGCCAGCAGCCGATTTAGGACAGGTCAGCCCGATCTCCATGGCTACACCTTC.

The rearrangement joins TRBV20-1 to TRBJ1-2; D remains unclear. Germline lookup yields CDR1 DFQATT and CDR2 SNEGSKA (reference sequence). V shed 3 bases and J shed 5 bases, with 7 bases lying between them. The length of the CDR3 is 11 residues. CDR3 region: CSARFPYGYTF. CDR3 bases: TGCAGTGCTAGGTTTCCTTATGGCTACACCTTC.

V gene TRBV30 combines with J gene TRBJ2-2; 7 nucleotides match TRBD2. This CDR3 is 13 amino acids long. Germline CDR1 reads GTSNPN; CDR2 reads SVGIG (reference sequence). J gave up 6 bases and V 0 bases, and 1 base lay outside the gene matches. CDR3: CAWSVAGSGELFF. The DNA for the CDR3 is TGTGCCTGGAGTGTAGCGGGGTCCGGGGAGCTGTTTTTT.

V is TRBV4-1 and J is TRBJ1-2, with TRBD1 matching over 8 bases. CDR3 length equals 16 residues. The V and J ends lost 0 bases and 4 bases, in that order; junction bases with no gene match: 7. Germline assignment: CDR1 MGHRA and CDR2 YSYEKL. The CDR3 spells CASSQEAGGEPYGYTF. The CDR3, as DNA: TGCGCCAGCAGCCAAGAAGCAGGGGGCGAACCCTATGGCTACACCTTC.

The V call is TRBV30, the J call TRBJ1-4, with 11 bases fitting TRBD1. The germline V gene encodes CDR1 GTSNPN and CDR2 SVGIG (reference sequence). V dropped 0 bases and J dropped 13; count of bases not matched to a gene: 16. The CDR3 length is 17 residues. CDR3 in DNA: TGTGCCTGGAGTGTGACCGTAAGGACAGGGGGCTTGTTATTACTGTTTTTT. This codes for CAWSVTVRTGGLLLLFF.

CDR3 in amino acids: CASSEAVGAPSSYEQYF. For the CDR3, the DNA is TGTGCCAGCAGTGAAGCAGTGGGGGCCCCAAGCTCCTACGAGCAGTACTTC. The genes are TRBV6-1 and TRBJ2-7; possible D gene TRBD1, 6 bases. CDR3 length: 17 amino acids. Germline CDR1 MNHNS, CDR2 SASEGT. Between the trimmed V and J ends, which lost 0 bases and 0 bases, there was a span of 15 bases.

This sequence joins TRBV19 and TRBJ1-3, with D hard to call. Germline values: CDR1 LNHDA, CDR2 SQIVND (reference sequence). V was pared by 5 bases and J by 0 bases, with 8 bases between. CDR3 length: 14 residues. The CDR3 DNA sequence: TGTGCCAGTAGTGTTCTCGGCTCTGGAAACACCATATATTTT. Translating gives CASSVLGSGNTIYF.

This clone was seen a handful of times. This rearrangement joins TRBV9 to TRBJ1-5, with 7 positions matching TRBD1. From germline, CDR1 is SGDLS and CDR2 YYNGEE. The CDR3 runs 17 residues. V lost 0 bases and J lost 3; bases outside the gene matches: 9. The CDR3 protein is CASSVGRGPGPNQPQHF. Written as DNA, the CDR3 is TGTGCCAGCAGCGTAGGTAGGGGGCCGGGACCCAATCAGCCCCAGCATTTT.

The chain recombines TRBV7-9 with TRBJ1-6; 7 bases map to TRBD1. This CDR3 has 13 residues. CDR1 SEHNR and CDR2 FQNEAQ come from the germline V gene (reference sequence). V shed 5 bases and J 12 bases; nucleotides not matched to a gene: 7. DNA for the CDR3: TGTGCCAGCAGCGTCGACAGGGATTTACCCCTCCACTTT. This codes for CASSVDRDLPLHF.

The genes are TRBV18 and TRBJ2-1, with 14 bases that match TRBD2. CDR1 KGHSH and CDR2 LQKENI come from the germline V gene. V trimming: 4 bases; J trimming: 3 bases; junction bases outside the gene matches: 5. CDR3 length: 17 residues. This CDR3 is CASSRGTSGRGYNEQFF. CDR3 DNA: TGTGCCAGCTCACGAGGGACTAGCGGGAGAGGCTACAATGAGCAGTTCTTC.

This clone was picked up a small number of times. The chain carries TRBV27 and TRBJ2-7; 8 nucleotides agree with TRBD2. The V segment lost 5 bases and the J segment 2 bases; nucleotides outside the gene matches: 8. This CDR3 is 15 amino acids long. CDR1 and CDR2 from the germline V gene are MNHEY and SMNVEV (reference sequence). This chain's CDR3 is CASSANSGTAYEQYF. CDR3 DNA: TGTGCCAGCAGTGCCAATAGCGGGACCGCCTACGAGCAGTACTTC.

The genes are TRBV6-6 and TRBJ2-7, with 8 bases aligning to TRBD1. CDR3 length: 14 residues. The germline V gene has CDR1 MNHNY and CDR2 SVGAGI (reference sequence). V was pared by 5 bases and J by 3 bases, with 6 bases of the junction left unmatched. CDR3 sequence reads: CASSKGTGSYEQYF. CDR3 nucleotides: TGTGCCAGCAGTAAGGGGACAGGAAGCTACGAGCAGTACTTC.